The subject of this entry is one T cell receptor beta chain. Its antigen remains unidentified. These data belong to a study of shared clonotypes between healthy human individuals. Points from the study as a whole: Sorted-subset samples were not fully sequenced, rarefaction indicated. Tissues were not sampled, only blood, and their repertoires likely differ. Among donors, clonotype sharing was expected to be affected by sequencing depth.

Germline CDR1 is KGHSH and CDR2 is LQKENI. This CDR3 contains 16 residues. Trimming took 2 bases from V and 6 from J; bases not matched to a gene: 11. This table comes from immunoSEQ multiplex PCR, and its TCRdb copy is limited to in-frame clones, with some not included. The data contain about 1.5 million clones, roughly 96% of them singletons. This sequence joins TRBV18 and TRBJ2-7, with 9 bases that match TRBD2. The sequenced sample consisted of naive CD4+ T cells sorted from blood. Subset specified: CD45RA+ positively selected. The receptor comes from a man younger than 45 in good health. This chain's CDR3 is CASSPLRVAGVGEQYF. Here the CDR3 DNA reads TGTGCCAGCTCACCATTACGTGTAGCGGGAGTTGGCGAGCAGTACTTC.